This T cell receptor beta chain was sequenced in a study of cytomegalovirus exposure and HLA in healthy donors. Study results and caveats: Several of the most significant clusters were apparently associated with common viral pathogens in a later analysis. The authors reported that TCR beta sequences could predict HLA-A and HLA-B alleles. These predictions were accurate for most subjects in the first cohort. Later on, an analysis showed TCR association rates differing by HLA locus, with DRB1 the most and HLA-C the fewest.

The germline V and J ends were trimmed by 5 bases and 5 bases, with 10 bases remaining between them. CDR3 length equals 12 residues. Germline CDR1 is MDHEN and CDR2 is SYDVKM. Notes on this clone: Its antigen is undetermined.

Primers: 60 Vbeta forward and 13 Jbeta reverse. The table came from immunoSEQ multiplex PCR; TCRdb's copy has only in-frame clones and leaves some out. The data hold roughly 98,000 clones, with about two thirds observed a single time. The receptor was isolated from a man aged 50-59 years in good health and CMV-seronegative. The sample was PBMCs. J is TRBJ2-7 and V is TRBV28; D ambiguous. CDR3 in amino acids: CASSPGRNEQYF. In DNA, the CDR3 is TGTGCCAGCAGTCCGGGTAGAAACGAGCAGTACTTC.